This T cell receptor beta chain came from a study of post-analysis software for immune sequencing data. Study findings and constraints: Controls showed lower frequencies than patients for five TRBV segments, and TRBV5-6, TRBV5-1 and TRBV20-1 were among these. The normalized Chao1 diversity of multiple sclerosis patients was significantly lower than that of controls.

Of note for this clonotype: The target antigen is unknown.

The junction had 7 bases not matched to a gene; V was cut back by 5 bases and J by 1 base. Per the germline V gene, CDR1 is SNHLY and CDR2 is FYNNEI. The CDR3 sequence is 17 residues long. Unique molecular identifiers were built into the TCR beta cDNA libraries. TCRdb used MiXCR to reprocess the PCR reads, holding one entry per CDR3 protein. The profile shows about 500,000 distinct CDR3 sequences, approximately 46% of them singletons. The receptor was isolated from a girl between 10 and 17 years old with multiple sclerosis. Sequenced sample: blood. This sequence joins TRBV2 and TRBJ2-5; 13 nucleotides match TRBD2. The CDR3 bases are TGTGCCAGCAGTACCGGGACTAGCGGGAACTTCCAAGAGACCCAGTACTTC. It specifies CASSTGTSGNFQETQYF.